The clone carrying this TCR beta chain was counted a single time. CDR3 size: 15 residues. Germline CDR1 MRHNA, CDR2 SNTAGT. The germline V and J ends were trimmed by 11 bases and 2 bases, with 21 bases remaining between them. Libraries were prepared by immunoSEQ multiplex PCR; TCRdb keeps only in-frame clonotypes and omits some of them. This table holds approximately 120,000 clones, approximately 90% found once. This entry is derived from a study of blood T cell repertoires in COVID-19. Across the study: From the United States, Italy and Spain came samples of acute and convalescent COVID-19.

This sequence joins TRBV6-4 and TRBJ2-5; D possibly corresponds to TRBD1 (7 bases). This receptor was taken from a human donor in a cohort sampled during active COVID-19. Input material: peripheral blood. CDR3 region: CASAKGGTVQETQYF. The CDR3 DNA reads TGTGCCTCTGCAAAAGGGGGGACAGTACAAGAGACCCAGTACTTC.